This entry concerns a single TCR beta chain. The sample holds other DNA sequences that translate to the same CDR3. Each of the donors was a healthy adult who was HIV-negative and had not had a recent acute infection or vaccination. Assay used: immunoSEQ multiplex PCR; TCRdb lists only in-frame clones, some missing. The sample lists some 2 million clones; 85% to 95% were seen once. The data derive from a study of shared clonotypes between healthy human individuals. Across the whole study: Plates per donor: three CD4 naive, three CD4 memory, two CD8 naive, one CD8 memory.

The sample was naive CD4+ T cells sorted from blood. The sample's subset: CD45RA+ positively selected. This sequence originates from a man younger than 35 in good health.

The CDR3 reads CASSLGQGNEKLFF. CDR3 bases: TGCGCCAGCAGCCTAGGACAGGGGAATGAAAAACTGTTTTTT. This chain connects TRBV5-1 to TRBJ1-4; 9 bases line up with TRBD1. CDR3 length: 14 residues. Trimming cost V 4 bases and J 5 bases; bases outside gene matches: 3. Germline values: CDR1 SGHRS, CDR2 YFSETQ.